This section outlines one T cell receptor beta chain sequence together with its context. In the authors' workflow: Cell counts per sample came from amplifying reference gene primers. TCRdb keeps only in-frame clones here, not all; method: immunoSEQ multiplex PCR. D and trimming come from the DNA, and the V and J calls and clone size come from that table. This sample carries about 150,000 clones, roughly 83% of them seen once, and the ten largest clones take over 25%. Trimming removed 0 bases from V and 4 bases from J; junction bases left unmatched: 6. This CDR3 comprises 16 residues. CDR1 and CDR2 from the germline V gene are KGHSH and LQKENI. This entry comes from a study of blood T cell repertoires in COVID-19. The overall study: The United States, Italy and Spain provided the acute and convalescent COVID-19 samples. PBMCs, B-cell-depleted T cells, or T cells provided the cDNA or gDNA that made up the material.

The chain employs TRBV18 and TRBJ2-1; TRBD2 agrees at 7 bases. The sequenced sample consisted of peripheral blood. This clonotype was sampled from a woman in her fifties or sixties with acute or convalescent COVID-19. This CDR3 reads CASSPPGGGRYNEQFF. CDR3 DNA sequence: TGTGCCAGCTCACCACCGGGCGGGGGTAGATACAATGAGCAGTTCTTC.